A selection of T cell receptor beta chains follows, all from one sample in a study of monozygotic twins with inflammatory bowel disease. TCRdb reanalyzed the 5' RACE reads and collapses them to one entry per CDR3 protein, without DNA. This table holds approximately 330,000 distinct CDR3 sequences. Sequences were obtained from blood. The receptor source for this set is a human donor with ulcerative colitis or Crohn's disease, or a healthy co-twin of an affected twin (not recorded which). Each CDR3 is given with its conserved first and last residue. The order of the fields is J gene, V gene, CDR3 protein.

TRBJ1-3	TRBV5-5	CASSLRPADTSSGNTIYF
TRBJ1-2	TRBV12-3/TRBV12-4	CASRPTDNYGYTF
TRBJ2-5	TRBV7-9	CASSLAGGLETQYF
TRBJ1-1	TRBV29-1	CSAKTRGAEAFF
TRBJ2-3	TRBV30	CAWDTYSTDTQYF
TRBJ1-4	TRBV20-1	CSARTPGNEKLFF
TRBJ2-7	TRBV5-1	CASSPRGSGSYEQYF
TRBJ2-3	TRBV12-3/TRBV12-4	CAISLYKADTQYF
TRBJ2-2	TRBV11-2	CASSLAWQGNGELFF
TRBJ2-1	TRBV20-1	CSASPSRGNEQFF
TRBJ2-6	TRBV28	CASTKTVGTGANVLTF
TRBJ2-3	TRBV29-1	CSAAGGDTQYF
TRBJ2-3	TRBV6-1	CASSPRQALLSDTQYF
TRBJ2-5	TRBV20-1	CSARPFSLGQARETQYF
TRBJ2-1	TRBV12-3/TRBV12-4	CASSRGQSHEQFF
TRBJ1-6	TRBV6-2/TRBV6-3	CASSYFGGGTDSPLHF